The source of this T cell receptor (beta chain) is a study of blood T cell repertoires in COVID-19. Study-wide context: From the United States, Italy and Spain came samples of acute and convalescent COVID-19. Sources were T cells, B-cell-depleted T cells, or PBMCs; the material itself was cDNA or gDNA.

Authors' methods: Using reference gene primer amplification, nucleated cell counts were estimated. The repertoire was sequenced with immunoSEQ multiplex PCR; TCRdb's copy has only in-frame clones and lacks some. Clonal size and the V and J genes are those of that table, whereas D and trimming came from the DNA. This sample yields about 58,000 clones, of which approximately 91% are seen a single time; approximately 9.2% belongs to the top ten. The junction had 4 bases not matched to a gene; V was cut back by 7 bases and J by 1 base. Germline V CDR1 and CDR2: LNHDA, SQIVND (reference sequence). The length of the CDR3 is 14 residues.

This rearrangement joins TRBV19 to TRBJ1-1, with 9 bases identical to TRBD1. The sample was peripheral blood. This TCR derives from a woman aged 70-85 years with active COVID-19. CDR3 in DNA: TGTGCCAGTACCACGGACAGGGGGAACACTGAAGCTTTCTTT. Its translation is CASTTDRGNTEAFF.